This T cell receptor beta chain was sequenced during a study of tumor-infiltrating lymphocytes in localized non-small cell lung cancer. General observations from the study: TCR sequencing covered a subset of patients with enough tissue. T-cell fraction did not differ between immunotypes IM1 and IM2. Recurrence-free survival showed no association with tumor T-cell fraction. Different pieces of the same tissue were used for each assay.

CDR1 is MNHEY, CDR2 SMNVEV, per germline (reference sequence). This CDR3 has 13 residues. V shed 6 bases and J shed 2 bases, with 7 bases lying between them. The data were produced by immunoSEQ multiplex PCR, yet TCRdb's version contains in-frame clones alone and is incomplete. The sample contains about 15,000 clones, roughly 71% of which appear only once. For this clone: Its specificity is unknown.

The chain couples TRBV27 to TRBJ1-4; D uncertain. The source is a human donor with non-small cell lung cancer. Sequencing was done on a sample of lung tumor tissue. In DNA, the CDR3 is TGTGCCAGCAGAGTGCACACTAATGAAAAACTGTTTTTT. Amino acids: CASRVHTNEKLFF.